The TCR beta chain under discussion was sequenced for a study of somatic mutations in cytotoxic T cells in rheumatoid arthritis. The study, taken as a whole, reports: Multiple comparisons were not accounted for in the slight TRBV07 underrepresentation seen in rheumatoid arthritis patients. Healthy controls did not share the age-linked increase in CD8+ clonality seen in rheumatoid arthritis patients.

This clone has just a few counts. Its antigen is as yet unknown. Some clones are missing from TCRdb's copy, which holds only in-frame ones; the method was immunoSEQ multiplex PCR. The table lists 7,000 to 9,500 clones, around 87% of them singletons. The germline CDR1 and CDR2 sequences are SGHTA and FQGNSA. V was pared by 5 bases and J by 3 bases, with 13 bases between. The CDR3 has 15 amino acids. Sequencing input: CD8+ T cells sorted from blood. The rearrangement uses TRBV7-2 and TRBJ2-2; perhaps TRBD1 as D (5 bases). This clonotype was sampled from a man aged 40-50 years with rheumatoid arthritis. Here the CDR3 reads CASSARQSHTGELFF. The CDR3 nucleotides read TGTGCCAGCAGCGCTCGACAGTCACACACCGGGGAGCTGTTTTTT.